This is a list of T cell receptor beta chains from one sample in a study of early stage breast cancer tumors. Produced via immunoSEQ multiplex PCR; TCRdb's table is partial and in-frame only. The data hold fewer than 70,000 clones, with approximately 80% observed a single time. Source material: blood. The source of these receptors is a person aged 35-49 years with breast cancer. Each CDR3 is given without its conserved first and last residue. The order of the fields is V gene, D gene, J gene, CDR3 protein. D genes are given only for firm matches.

TRBV27	-	TRBJ2-7	ASSLPGYEQY
TRBV28	TRBD1	TRBJ1-2	ASTSPGQQRGYGYT
TRBV4-1	-	TRBJ2-5	ASSQDRVPRPKETQY
TRBV10-1	TRBD2	TRBJ2-2	ASGSGENTGELF
TRBV23-1	-	TRBJ1-2	ASGTQGDGYGYT
TRBV5-5	TRBD1	TRBJ2-3	ASILQQGLYADTQY
TRBV10-3	-	TRBJ1-1	ASKGLPEGEAF
TRBV28	TRBD2	TRBJ2-7	ASSLMPPTTSGGYEQY
TRBV5-5	TRBD1	TRBJ2-7	ASSFATGGTYEQY
TRBV10-2	-	TRBJ2-3	ASLAFTDTQY
TRBV4-1	-	TRBJ1-3	ASSQSDAGRNTIY
TRBV7-8	-	TRBJ1-1	ASSALGGARTEAF
TRBV5-6	-	TRBJ2-7	ASSFGDLYEQY
TRBV7-9	-	TRBJ2-7	ASSTSSYEQY
TRBV6-1	-	TRBJ1-1	ASSESTGKMVVTEAF
TRBV18	-	TRBJ2-7	ASSPIEHEQY
TRBV5-1	TRBD2	TRBJ2-5	ASSHLAGEGETQY
TRBV28	TRBD1	TRBJ1-4	ASSFGTGGWKLF
TRBV4-2	-	TRBJ2-7	ASSQDTANGKGEQY
TRBV5-5	-	TRBJ2-5	ASSRGQETQY
TRBV5-8	-	TRBJ1-1	ASSYGRAF
TRBV19	TRBD2	TRBJ2-3	ATATSRGEGKGSQY
TRBV27	TRBD2	TRBJ2-7	ASSSLRLAGGEQY
TRBV7-3	TRBD1	TRBJ2-5	ASSLTGQPRETQY
TRBV18	-	TRBJ1-4	ASSPPQGTGTNEKLF
TRBV9	-	TRBJ2-3	ASSALWGQPYSTDTQY
TRBV11-2	-	TRBJ2-5	ASSLFGGVTQETQY
TRBV7-9	-	TRBJ1-1	ASSLRRGVTVRKNTEAF
TRBV6-1	TRBD2	TRBJ2-1	ASSEGLAGGNEQF
TRBV27	-	TRBJ2-7	ASSLVGINYEQY
TRBV6-1	TRBD2	TRBJ2-7	ASSEQTSGSGAYEQY